This T cell receptor (beta chain) was identified during a study of beta chain features in type 1 diabetes. Study-level points and caveats: The naive, central memory and Treg TCRB repertoires of patients appeared to be more similar to one another than those of healthy donors.

Of the isolated RNA, all was reverse transcribed, and so the sequenced material was expressed TCRB transcripts. Only in-frame clones appear in the TCRdb table, and some are missing; sequencing was by immunoSEQ multiplex PCR. This sample has about 620,000 clones; about 16% occur once, and the top ten carry roughly 0.098%. Trimming removed 5 bases from V and 1 base from J, with 9 bases in between. This CDR3 region has 13 residues. In germline, CDR1 is LNHNV, CDR2 YYDKDF (reference sequence). Note on this clone: Antigen specificity is unknown. Distinct nucleotide sequences in the sample also encode this CDR3.

The sequenced sample consisted of naive CD4+ T cells from blood. The V and J genes are TRBV15 and TRBJ2-7; D remains ambiguous. This TCR came from a man aged 18 to 35 in good health. The CDR3 DNA reads as TGTGCCACCAGCTCCCGGCCGTCCTACGAGCAGTACTTC. Translation: CATSSRPSYEQYF.